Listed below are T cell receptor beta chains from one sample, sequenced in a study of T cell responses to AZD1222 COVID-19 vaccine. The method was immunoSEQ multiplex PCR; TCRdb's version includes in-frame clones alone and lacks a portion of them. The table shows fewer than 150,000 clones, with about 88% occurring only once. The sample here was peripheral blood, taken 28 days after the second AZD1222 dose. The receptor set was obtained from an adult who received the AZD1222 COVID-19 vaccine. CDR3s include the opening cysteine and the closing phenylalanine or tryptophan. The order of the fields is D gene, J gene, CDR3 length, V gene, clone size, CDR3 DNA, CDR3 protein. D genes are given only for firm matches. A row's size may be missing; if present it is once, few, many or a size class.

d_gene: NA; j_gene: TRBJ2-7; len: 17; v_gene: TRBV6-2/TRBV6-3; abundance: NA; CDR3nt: TGTGCCAGCAGTTACATCCTGGGGACAACGACCCCCTACGAGCAGTACTTC; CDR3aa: CASSYILGTTTPYEQYF
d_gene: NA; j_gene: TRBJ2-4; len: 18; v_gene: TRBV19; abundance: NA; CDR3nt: TGTGCCAGTAGTAAGTCAGGTGGTCCAACGGGGGCCAAAAACATTCAGTACTTC; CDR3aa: CASSKSGGPTGAKNIQYF
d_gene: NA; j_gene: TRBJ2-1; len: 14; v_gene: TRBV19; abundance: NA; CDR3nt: TGTGCCAGTAGTATAGAGACAAGATACAATGAGCAGTTCTTC; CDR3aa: CASSIETRYNEQFF
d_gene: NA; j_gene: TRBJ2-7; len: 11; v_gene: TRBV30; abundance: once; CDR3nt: TGTGCCTGGAGTGCACAAAGTAAGCAGTACTTC; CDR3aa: CAWSAQSKQYF
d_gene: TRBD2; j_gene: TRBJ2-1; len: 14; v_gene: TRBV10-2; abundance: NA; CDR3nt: TGCGCCAGCAGCGGACTAGCGGGAGGTCGGGAGCAGTTCTTC; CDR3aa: CASSGLAGGREQFF
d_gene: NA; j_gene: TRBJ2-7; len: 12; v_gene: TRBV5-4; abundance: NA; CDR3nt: TGTGCCAGCAGCTCCGGGCCATCGGAGCAGTACTTC; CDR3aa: CASSSGPSEQYF
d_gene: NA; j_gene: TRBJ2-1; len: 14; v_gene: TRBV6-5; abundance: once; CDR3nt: TGTGCCAGCAGAATTGCTTCAGGGGGGAATGAGCAGTTCTTC; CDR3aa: CASRIASGGNEQFF
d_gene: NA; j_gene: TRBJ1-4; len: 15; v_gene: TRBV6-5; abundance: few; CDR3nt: TGTGCCAGCAGTTACTCCCGAACCCTTCATGAAAAACTGTTTTTT; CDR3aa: CASSYSRTLHEKLFF
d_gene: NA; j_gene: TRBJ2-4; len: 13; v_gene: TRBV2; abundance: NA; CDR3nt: TGTGCCACCGGGGGAGTAGCCAAAAACATTCAGTACTTC; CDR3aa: CATGGVAKNIQYF
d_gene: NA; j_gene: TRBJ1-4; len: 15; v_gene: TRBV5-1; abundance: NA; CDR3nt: TGCGCCAGCAGCTTGGAACTTCAGACTAATGAAAAACTGTTTTTT; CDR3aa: CASSLELQTNEKLFF
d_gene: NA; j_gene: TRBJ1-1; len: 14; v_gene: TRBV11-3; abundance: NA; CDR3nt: TGTGCCAGCAGCGACCGGGACGGGGCGACTGAAGCTTTCTTT; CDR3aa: CASSDRDGATEAFF
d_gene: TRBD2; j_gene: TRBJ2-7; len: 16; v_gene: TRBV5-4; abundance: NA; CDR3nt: TGTGCCAGCAGCGAAGGACTAGCGGTACTCACCTACGAGCAGTACTTC; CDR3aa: CASSEGLAVLTYEQYF
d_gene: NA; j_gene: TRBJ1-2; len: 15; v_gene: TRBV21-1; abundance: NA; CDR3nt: TGTGCCAGCACCCGGACGCTTAAGTTGGGGTATGGCTACACCTTC; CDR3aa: CASTRTLKLGYGYTF
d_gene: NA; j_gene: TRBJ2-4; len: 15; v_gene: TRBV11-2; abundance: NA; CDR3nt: TGTGCCAGCAGCCGACGGACGGTCGCGGAGAACATTCAGTACTTC; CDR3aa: CASSRRTVAENIQYF
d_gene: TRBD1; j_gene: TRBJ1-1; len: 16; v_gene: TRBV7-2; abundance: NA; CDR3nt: TGTGCCAGCAGCTTAGTGATAGGGACAGCCGGTACTGAAGCTTTCTTT; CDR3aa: CASSLVIGTAGTEAFF
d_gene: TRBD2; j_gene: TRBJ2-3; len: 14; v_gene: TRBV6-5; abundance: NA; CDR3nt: TGTGCCAGCAGCATGCGGGACTACACAGATACGCAGTATTTT; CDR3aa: CASSMRDYTDTQYF
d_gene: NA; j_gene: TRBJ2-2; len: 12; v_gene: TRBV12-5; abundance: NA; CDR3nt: TGTGCTAGTACAAGGAACACCGGGGAGCTGTTTTTT; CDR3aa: CASTRNTGELFF
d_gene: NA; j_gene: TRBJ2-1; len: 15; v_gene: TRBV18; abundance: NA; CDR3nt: TGTGCCAGCTCACTCTCAACCAAGGGGGACAATGAGCAGTTCTTC; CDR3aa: CASSLSTKGDNEQFF
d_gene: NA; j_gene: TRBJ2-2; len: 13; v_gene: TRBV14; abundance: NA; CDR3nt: TGTGCCAGCAGCCAAGTGAACACCGGGGAGCTGTTTTTT; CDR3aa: CASSQVNTGELFF
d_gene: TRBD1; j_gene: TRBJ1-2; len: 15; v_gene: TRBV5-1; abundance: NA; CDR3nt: TGCGCCAGCAGCCTCCGGGACAGGGGGCTTAGTGGCTACACCTTC; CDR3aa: CASSLRDRGLSGYTF
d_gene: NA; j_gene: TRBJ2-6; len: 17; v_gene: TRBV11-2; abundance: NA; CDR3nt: TGTGCCAGCAGCTTAGGGACACCTATCTCTGGGGCCAACGTCCTGACTTTC; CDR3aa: CASSLGTPISGANVLTF
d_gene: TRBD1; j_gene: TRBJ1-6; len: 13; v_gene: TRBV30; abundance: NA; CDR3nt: TGTGCTTGGAGGGGACAGTATAATTCACCCCTCCACTTT; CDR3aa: CAWRGQYNSPLHF
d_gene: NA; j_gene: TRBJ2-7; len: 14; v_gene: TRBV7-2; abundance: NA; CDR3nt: TGTGCCAGCAGCTTAGCACGGAGCTCCTACGAGCAGTACTTC; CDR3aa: CASSLARSSYEQYF
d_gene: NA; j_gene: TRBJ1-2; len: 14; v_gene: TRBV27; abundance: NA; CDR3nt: TGTGCCAGCAGTTTATTACCGATTAACTATGGCTACACCTTC; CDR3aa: CASSLLPINYGYTF
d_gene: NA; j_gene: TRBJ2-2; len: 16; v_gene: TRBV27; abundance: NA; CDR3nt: TGTGCCAGCAGTTCCCCGTCCTCCCTAGCGTCAGGGGAGCTGTTTTTT; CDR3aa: CASSSPSSLASGELFF
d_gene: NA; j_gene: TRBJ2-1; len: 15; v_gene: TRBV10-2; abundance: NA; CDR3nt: TGCGCCAGCATTCAGGGGCTTTCGTCCTACAATGAGCAGTTCTTC; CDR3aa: CASIQGLSSYNEQFF
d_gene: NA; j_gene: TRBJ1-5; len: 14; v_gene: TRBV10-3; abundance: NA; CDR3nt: TGTGCCATCAGTGAACCGGGACAAAATCAGCCCCAGCATTTT; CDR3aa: CAISEPGQNQPQHF
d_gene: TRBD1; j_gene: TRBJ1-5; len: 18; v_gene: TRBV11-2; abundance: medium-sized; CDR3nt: TGTGCCAGCAGCTTAGATACCCCGCGACAGGGAAGGAATCAGCCCCAGCATTTT; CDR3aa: CASSLDTPRQGRNQPQHF
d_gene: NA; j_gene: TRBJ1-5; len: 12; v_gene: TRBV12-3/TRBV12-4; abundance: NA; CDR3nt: TGTGCCAGCAGTACAGGGAACCAGCCCCAGCATTTT; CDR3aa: CASSTGNQPQHF
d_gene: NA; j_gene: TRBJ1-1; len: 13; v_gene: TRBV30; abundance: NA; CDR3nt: TGTGCCTGGACGGAGCAGGGTTGGACTGAAGCTTTCTTT; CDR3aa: CAWTEQGWTEAFF
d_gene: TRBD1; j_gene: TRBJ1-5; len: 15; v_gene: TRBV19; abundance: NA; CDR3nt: TGTGCCAGTAGGCCGCGGGACAGTAGCAATCAGCCCCAGCATTTT; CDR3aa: CASRPRDSSNQPQHF
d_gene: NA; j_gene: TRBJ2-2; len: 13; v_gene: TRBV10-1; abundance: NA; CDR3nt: TGCGCCAGCAGTGCCAGGGCGGCCGGGGAGCTGTTTTTT; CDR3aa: CASSARAAGELFF
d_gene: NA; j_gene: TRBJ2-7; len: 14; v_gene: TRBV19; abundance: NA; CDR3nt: TGTGCCAGTAGCCCCCGGCCCGTTACCTACGAGCAGTACTTC; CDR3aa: CASSPRPVTYEQYF
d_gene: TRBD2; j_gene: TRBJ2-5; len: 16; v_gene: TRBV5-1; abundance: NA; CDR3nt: TGCGCCAGCGAACCGGGACTAGCGGGGGTCGGGGAGACCCAGTACTTC; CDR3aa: CASEPGLAGVGETQYF
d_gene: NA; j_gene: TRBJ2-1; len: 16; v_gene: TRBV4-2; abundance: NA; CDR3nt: TGTGCCAGCAGCCAAGAAGGTCTAGTACGGTACAATGAGCAGTTCTTC; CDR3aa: CASSQEGLVRYNEQFF
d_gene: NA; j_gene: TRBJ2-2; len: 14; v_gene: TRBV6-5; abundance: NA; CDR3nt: TGTGCCAGCAGGACCCTACAGGGTATCGGGGAGCTGTTTTTT; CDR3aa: CASRTLQGIGELFF
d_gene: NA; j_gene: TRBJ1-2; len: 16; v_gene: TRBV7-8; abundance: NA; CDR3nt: TGTGCCAGCAGCTCACGGGAGGCAGCCACTAACTATGGCTACACCTTC; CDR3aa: CASSSREAATNYGYTF
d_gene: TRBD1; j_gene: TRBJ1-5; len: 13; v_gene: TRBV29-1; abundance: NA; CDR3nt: TGCAGCGTAGCGGACAGGCAAAATCAGCCCCAGCATTTT; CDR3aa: CSVADRQNQPQHF
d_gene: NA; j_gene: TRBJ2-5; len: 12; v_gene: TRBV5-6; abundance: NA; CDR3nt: TGTGCCAGCATGGGGGTAGGAGAGACCCAGTACTTC; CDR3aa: CASMGVGETQYF
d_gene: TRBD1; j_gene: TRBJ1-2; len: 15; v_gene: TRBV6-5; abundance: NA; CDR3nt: TGTGCCAGCAGTCTCCGACAGGGTCCTAACTATGGCTACACCTTC; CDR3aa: CASSLRQGPNYGYTF
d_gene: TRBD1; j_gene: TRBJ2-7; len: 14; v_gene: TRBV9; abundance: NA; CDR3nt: TGTGCCAGCACCCCAGGGGGTAGCTCCTACGAGCAGTACTTC; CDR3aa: CASTPGGSSYEQYF
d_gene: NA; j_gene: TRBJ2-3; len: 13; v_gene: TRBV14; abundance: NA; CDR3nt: TGTGCCAGCAGCCTTCGGACTGCAGATACGCAGTATTTT; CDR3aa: CASSLRTADTQYF
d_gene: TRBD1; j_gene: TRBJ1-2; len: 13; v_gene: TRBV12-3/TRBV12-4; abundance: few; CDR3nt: TGTGCCAGCAACCCGGGACAGAACTATGGCTACACCTTC; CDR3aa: CASNPGQNYGYTF
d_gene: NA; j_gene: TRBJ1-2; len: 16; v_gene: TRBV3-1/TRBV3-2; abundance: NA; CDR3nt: TGTGCCAGCAGCCAAGGCATTCCGCCTGCTAACTATGGCTACACCTTC; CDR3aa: CASSQGIPPANYGYTF
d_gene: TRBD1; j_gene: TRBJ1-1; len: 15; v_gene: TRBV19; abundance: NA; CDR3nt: TGTGCCAGTAGTACCAGGGACAGGGGGAACACTGAAGCTTTCTTT; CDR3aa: CASSTRDRGNTEAFF
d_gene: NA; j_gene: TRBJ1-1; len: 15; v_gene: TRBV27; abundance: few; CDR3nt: TGTGCCAGCAGTTTTGTTAGTGTCAGTAACACTGAAGCTTTCTTT; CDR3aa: CASSFVSVSNTEAFF
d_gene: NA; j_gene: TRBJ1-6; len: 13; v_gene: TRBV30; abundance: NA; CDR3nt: TGTGCCTGGAGTAATTCGGGAAGATCACCCCTCCACTTT; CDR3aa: CAWSNSGRSPLHF